The TCR beta chain under discussion was sequenced for a study of beta chain features in type 1 diabetes (dated 2018 in TCRdb). Background for the entire study: No differences in mean age, gender distribution, total cell number or subset yield were found between patients and healthy donors. In the study, TCRB repertoires of sorted circulating CD4+ T cell subsets from recently diagnosed type 1 diabetes patients were compared with those of matched healthy donors. A total of about 99,000,000 sorted cells were examined across all samples, and RNA yield correlated strongly with the number of cells per subset. Naive and central memory subsets were obtained from all 30 or so donors, but regulatory and stem cell-like memory subsets were isolated from only 8 patients and roughly 8 healthy donors. On the study overall, not on this receptor specifically: Type 1 diabetes patients showed a moderate but significant shortening of TCRB CDR3 length in all four CD4+ subsets. Because small numbers of individuals were included in the HLA sub-analyses, any influence of HLA type on TCRB rearrangement was left unresolved. PCR may preferentially amplify shorter templates, but because patient and control samples were amplified and corrected together, any resulting skew would affect both groups equally. Sequencing cDNA rather than genomic DNA could over-represent highly expressing activated cells, although activation and CD3 levels did not differ between groups. Fewer insertions and more nucleotide deletions at VDJ recombination sites were observed in patients with type 1 diabetes, implying thymic rearrangement abnormalities. Naive, central memory and regulatory TCRB repertoires appeared to be more alike among patients than among healthy donors.

This clone was seen a single time. Its antigen is not yet known. Base qualities were left out, and no much larger clone turns up one base away. V was cut back by 6 bases and J by 4 bases, leaving a gap of 13 bases between them. Via the germline V gene, CDR1 is ENHRY and CDR2 SYGVKD. The cysteine opens and the phenylalanine closes a CDR3 of 14 amino acids. CDR3 DNA is the only sequence kept; it has 42 bases, read in frame from the first base. The High Capacity cDNA Reverse Transcription Kit was used to reverse transcribe all of the isolated RNA, meaning that expressed TCRB transcripts were what got sequenced. Deep immunoSEQ sequencing was applied to naive, central memory and regulatory T cell samples, giving an average of around 3.4 million total reads per sample. Sorted cells were lysed in RLT buffer, and RNA was extracted using DNase-treated RNeasy Micro or Mini kits according to cell number. Each cell subset was processed on its own to prevent cross-contamination, while patient and healthy donor samples were processed together. The immunoSEQ multiplex PCR was used to amplify TCRB sequences from cDNA, generating 87-bp fragments that spanned the CDR3 region. Amplicons were sequenced on the Illumina HiSeq platform. The published analysis was carried out like this. PCR bias was computationally corrected using synthetic template baselines, reads within Hamming distance 2 were collapsed, and singletons that could not be merged were discarded. By aligning reads against IMGT, V, D and J genes, CDR3 length, and insertions or deletions at six rearrangement sites were assigned. Clonotype counts were normalized to sorted cell number within each subset before computing true diversity and Gini coefficients with the tcR R package. The overlap coefficient, calculated on TCRB nucleotide sequences, was used to quantify repertoire sharing. As a proxy for the pre-selection repertoire, out-of-frame TCRB sequences from naive cells were analyzed. TCRdb stores this immuneACCESS table with in-frame sequences only. Part of the clones is absent; in the studies checked, under half of the shortfall reflects unresolved V genes, and no reason is known for the rest. Clone size and the V and J calls come from that table; the DNA yielded D and trimming. The sample includes about 260,000 clones, with around 65% observed a single time. Jointly, the top ten make up around 0.05% of the sample.

From each donor, a single peripheral blood sample of approximately 110 mL on average was drawn into heparinised tubes. Using a panel that included CD45RO, CCR7, CD25, CD127, CD95 and CD27, naive, central memory, regulatory and stem cell-like memory CD4+ T cells were sorted on a BD FACSAria II. All sorted populations exceeded 95% purity. Right away, PBMCs were isolated by Lymphoprep density gradient centrifugation and were stained directly, with no culture step. So that batch effects would be minimized, each experiment stained and sorted samples in pairs, pairing one healthy donor with one patient. The chain is assembled from TRBV10-3 and TRBJ2-1; a tentative D match to TRBD1 spans 6 bases. The sample taken for sequencing was naive CD4+ T cells from blood. Explained via the paper, the cell subset or site label denotes: true naive CD4+ T cells. The sequence was obtained from a man aged 25 to 40 in good health. The CDR3 region: CAIRGQQRYNEQFF. The bases are TGTGCCATCAGAGGACAGCAAAGGTACAATGAGCAGTTCTTC.